This TCR beta chain was profiled in a study of identical twins. Concerning this clonotype: What it recognizes is unknown.

Through template switching, a universal primer site was introduced, and the cDNA contained unique molecular identifiers. TCRdb called the 5' RACE reads again in MiXCR, with one record for every CDR3 protein. The sample holds some 690,000 distinct CDR3 sequences, about 20% seen once. V was shortened by 4 bases and J by 8 bases, with 12 bases between the two germline ends. Germline CDR1 reads LGHNA; CDR2 reads YSLEER. The CDR3 spans 14 residues. The study, taken as a whole, reports: Not following the same donors, the study drew its conclusions from cross-sectional statistical analysis. Out-of-frame beta chain sequences displayed weaker excess sharing between twins.

These data also featured in a second study, about T cells expressing NK-cell markers.

The receptor's source is a woman younger than 30 in good health. Sequenced: PBMCs. This chain joins TRBV4-3 and TRBJ2-6, with D uncertain. CDR3 sequence: CASSPFQDSNVLTF. For the CDR3, the DNA is TGCGCCAGCAGCCCATTTCAGGATTCCAACGTCCTGACTTTC.